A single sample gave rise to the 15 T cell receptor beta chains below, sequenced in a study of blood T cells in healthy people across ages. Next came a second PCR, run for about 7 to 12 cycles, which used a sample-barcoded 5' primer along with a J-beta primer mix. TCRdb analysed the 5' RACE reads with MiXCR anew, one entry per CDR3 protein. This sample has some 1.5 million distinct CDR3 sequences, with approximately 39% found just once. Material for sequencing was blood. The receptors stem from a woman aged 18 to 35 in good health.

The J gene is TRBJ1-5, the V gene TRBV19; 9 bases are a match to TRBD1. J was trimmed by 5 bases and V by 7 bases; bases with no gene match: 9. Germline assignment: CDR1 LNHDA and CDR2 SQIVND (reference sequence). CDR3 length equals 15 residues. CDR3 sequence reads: CASTSGTGFDQPQHF. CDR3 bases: TGTGCCAGTACCTCCGGGACAGGGTTCGATCAGCCCCAGCATTTT.

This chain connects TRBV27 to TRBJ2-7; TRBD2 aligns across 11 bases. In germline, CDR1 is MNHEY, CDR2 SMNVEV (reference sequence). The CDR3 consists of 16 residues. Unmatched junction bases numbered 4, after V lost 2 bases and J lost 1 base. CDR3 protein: CASSLRGTSGSYEQYF. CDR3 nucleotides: TGTGCCAGCAGTTTACGTGGGACTAGCGGTTCCTACGAGCAGTACTTC.

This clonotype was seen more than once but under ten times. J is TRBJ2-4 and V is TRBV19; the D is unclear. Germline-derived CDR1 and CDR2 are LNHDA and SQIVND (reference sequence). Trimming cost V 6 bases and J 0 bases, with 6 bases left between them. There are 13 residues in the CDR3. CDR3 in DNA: TGTGCCAGTAGAGGGATAGCCAAAAACATTCAGTACTTC. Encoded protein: CASRGIAKNIQYF.

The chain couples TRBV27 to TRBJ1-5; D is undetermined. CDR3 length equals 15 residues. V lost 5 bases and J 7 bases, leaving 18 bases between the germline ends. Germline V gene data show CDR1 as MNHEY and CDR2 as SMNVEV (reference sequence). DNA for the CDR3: TGTGCCAGCAGTACCATCCTCGGAAGAGGACAGCCCCAGCATTTT. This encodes CASSTILGRGQPQHF.

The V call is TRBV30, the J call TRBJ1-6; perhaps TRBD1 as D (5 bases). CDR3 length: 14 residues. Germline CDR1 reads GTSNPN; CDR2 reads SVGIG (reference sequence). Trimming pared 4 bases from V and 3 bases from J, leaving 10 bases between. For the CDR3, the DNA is TGTGCCTGGAAAGAGGGGTACTATAATTCACCCCTCCACTTT. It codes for CAWKEGYYNSPLHF.

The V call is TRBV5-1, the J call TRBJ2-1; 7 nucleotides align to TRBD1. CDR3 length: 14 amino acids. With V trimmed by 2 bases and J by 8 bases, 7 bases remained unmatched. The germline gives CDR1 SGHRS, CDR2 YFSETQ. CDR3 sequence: CASSLQGPTYEQFF. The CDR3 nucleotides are TGCGCCAGCAGCTTACAGGGGCCCACCTATGAGCAGTTCTTC.

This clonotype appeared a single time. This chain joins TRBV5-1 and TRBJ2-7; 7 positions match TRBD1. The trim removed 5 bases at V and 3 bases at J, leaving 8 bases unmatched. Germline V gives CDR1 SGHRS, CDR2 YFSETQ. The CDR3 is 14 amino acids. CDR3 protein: CASRPDRVLYEQYF. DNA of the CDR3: TGCGCCAGCAGACCCGACAGGGTGCTCTACGAGCAGTACTTC.

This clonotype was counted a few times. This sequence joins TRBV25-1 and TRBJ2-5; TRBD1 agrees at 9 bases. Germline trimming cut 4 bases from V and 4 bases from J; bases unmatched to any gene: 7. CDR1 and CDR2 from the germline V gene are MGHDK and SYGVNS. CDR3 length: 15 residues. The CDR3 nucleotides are TGTGCCAGCAGTGTAGATTGGACAGGGGCAGAGACCCAGTACTTC. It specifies CASSVDWTGAETQYF.

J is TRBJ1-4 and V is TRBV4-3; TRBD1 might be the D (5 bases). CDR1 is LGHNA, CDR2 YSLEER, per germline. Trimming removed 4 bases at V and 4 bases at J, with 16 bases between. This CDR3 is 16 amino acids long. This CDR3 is CASSLYSGAINEKLFF. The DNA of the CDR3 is TGCGCCAGCAGCCTATACTCCGGGGCAATTAATGAAAAACTGTTTTTT.

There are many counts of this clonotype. The CDR3 reads CSVVGADTQYF. CDR3 DNA: TGCAGCGTTGTGGGGGCAGATACGCAGTATTTT. The chain carries TRBV29-1 and TRBJ2-3; D is possibly TRBD1 or TRBD2 (5 bases each). The germline V gene encodes CDR1 SQVTM and CDR2 ANQGSEA. This CDR3 has 11 residues. Trimming stripped 4 bases from V and 4 bases from J, with 6 bases between.

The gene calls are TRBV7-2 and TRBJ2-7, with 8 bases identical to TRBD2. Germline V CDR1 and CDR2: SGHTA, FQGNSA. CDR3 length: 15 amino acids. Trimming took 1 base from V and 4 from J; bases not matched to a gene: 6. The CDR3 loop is CASSLGSGSAYEQYF. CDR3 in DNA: TGTGCCAGCAGCTTAGGGAGCGGGAGCGCGTACGAGCAGTACTTC.

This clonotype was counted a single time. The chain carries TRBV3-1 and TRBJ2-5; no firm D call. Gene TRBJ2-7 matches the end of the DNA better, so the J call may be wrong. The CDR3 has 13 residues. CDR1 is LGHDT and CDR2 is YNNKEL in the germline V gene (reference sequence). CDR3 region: CASSQDGRDEQYF. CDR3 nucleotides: TGTGCCAGCAGCCAAGATGGCCGGGACGAGCAGTACTTC.

In nucleotides, the CDR3 is TGCAGTGCCCAACGACAGGTCGGGGACTATGGCTACACCTTC. This gives the protein CSAQRQVGDYGYTF. V is TRBV20-1 and J is TRBJ1-2, with D possibly TRBD1 on 6 matching bases. V lost 6 bases and J lost 3, with 17 bases in between. Germline CDR1 and CDR2: DFQATT and SNEGSKA (reference sequence). The CDR3 runs 14 residues.

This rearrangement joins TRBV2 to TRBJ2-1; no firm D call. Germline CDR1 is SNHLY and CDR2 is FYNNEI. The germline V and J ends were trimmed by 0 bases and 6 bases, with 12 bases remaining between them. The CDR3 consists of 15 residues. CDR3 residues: CASSEALSLANEQFF. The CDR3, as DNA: TGTGCCAGCAGTGAAGCGCTTTCCCTTGCCAATGAGCAGTTCTTC.

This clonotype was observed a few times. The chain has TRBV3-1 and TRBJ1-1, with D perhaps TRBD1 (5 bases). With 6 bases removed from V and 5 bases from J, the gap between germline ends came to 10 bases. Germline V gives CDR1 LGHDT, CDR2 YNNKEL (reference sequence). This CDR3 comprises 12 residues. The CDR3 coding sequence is TGTGCCAGCAGTAGTTGGGGGACTGAAGCTTTCTTT. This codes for CASSSWGTEAFF. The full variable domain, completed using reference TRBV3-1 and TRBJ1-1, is DTAVSQTPKYLVTQMGNDKSIKCEQNLGHDTMYWYKQDSKKFLKIMFSYNNKELIINETVPNRFSPKSPDKAHLNLHINSLELGDSAVYFCASSSWGTEAFFGQGTRLTVV.